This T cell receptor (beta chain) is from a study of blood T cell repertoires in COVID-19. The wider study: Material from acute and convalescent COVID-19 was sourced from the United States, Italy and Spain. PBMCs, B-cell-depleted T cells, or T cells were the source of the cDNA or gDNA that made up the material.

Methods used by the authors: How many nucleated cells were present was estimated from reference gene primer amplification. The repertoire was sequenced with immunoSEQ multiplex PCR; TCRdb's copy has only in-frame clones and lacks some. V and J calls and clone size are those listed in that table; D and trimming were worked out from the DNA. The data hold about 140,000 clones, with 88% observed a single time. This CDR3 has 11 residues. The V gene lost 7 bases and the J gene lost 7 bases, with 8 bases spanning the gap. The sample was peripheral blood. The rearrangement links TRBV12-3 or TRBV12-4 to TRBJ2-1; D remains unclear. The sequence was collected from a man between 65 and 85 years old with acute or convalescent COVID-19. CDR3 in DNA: TGTGCCAGCACCTTAATGAATGAGCAGTTCTTC. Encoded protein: CASTLMNEQFF.